This entry lists 11 T cell receptor beta chains sequenced from one sample in a study of blood T cell repertoires in COVID-19. Clones were sequenced by immunoSEQ multiplex PCR, and TCRdb holds only the in-frame ones, with some missing. The table lists 250,000 or so clones, approximately 86% of them singletons, with 5.5% to 9% in the top ten. Material: peripheral blood. These receptors all come from a woman in her 70s with active or convalescent COVID-19.

The rearrangement joins TRBV6-1 to TRBJ1-2, with D possibly being TRBD1 (6 bases). Trimming stripped 1 base from V and 0 bases from J, with 6 bases between. There are 14 residues in the CDR3. Germline assignment: CDR1 MNHNS and CDR2 SASEGT. Here the CDR3 reads CASSEGGPNYGYTF. The CDR3 bases are TGTGCCAGCAGTGAAGGGGGGCCTAACTATGGCTACACCTTC.

The V call is TRBV15, the J call TRBJ2-7, with D possibly matching TRBD1 (6 bases). There are 15 residues in the CDR3. Germline CDR1 reads LNHNV; CDR2 reads YYDKDF (reference sequence). V was clipped by 0 bases and J by 0 bases, with 9 bases between them. CDR3 region: CATSREQGISYEQYF. CDR3 in DNA: TGTGCCACCAGCAGAGAACAGGGAATCTCCTACGAGCAGTACTTC.

The chain has TRBV18 and TRBJ1-4, with D hard to call. Germline CDR1 reads KGHSH; CDR2 reads LQKENI. There are 18 residues in the CDR3. The V end was cut by 6 bases, the J end by 0 bases, with 20 bases between. The CDR3 DNA follows: TGTGCCAGCTCTCCTCCAACCGGGAGGGCTCCAACTAATGAAAAACTGTTTTTT. Protein: CASSPPTGRAPTNEKLFF.

This clone was detected only a few times. V gene TRBV5-4 combines with J gene TRBJ1-1; D may be TRBD1 (5 bases). Trimming took 2 bases from V and 2 from J, leaving 13 bases between them. The CDR3 is made up of 15 amino acids. Germline CDR1 is SGHNT and CDR2 is YYREEE (reference sequence). CDR3 DNA: TGTGCCAGCAGCTTACTAGCTGGGACCAACACTGAAGCTTTCTTT. This codes for CASSLLAGTNTEAFF.

The gene calls are TRBV14 and TRBJ1-1; D is perhaps TRBD1 (5 bases). The germline V and J ends were trimmed by 1 base and 8 bases, with 8 bases remaining between them. CDR3 length equals 12 residues. The germline CDR1 and CDR2 sequences are SGHDN and FVKESK. CDR3 DNA sequence: TGTGCCAGCAGCCAAGGGGGCCAAGAAGCTTTCTTT. This translates into CASSQGGQEAFF.

J is TRBJ2-7 and V is TRBV6-6, with 11 bases lining up with TRBD2. Germline values: CDR1 MNHNY, CDR2 SVGAGI (reference sequence). The CDR3 runs to 15 residues. J gave up 1 base and V 7 bases, and 6 bases lay outside the gene matches. CDR3 residues: CASTLLAGESYEQYF. The CDR3 nucleotides are TGTGCCAGCACCCTACTAGCGGGGGAATCCTACGAGCAGTACTTC.

This chain joins TRBV7-9 and TRBJ2-1, with D possibly being TRBD2 (5 bases). This CDR3 has 13 residues. The ends were cut back, 4 bases at V and 3 bases at J, with 7 bases in the middle. Germline-derived CDR1 and CDR2 are SEHNR and FQNEAQ (reference sequence). DNA for the CDR3: TGTGCCAGCAGCTACCGGGACTACAATGAGCAGTTCTTC. Translated, it gives CASSYRDYNEQFF.

The rearrangement uses TRBV19 and TRBJ1-5; 8 nucleotides match TRBD1. The CDR3 length is 17 residues. Germline V gene data show CDR1 as LNHDA and CDR2 as SQIVND (reference sequence). The V and J ends lost 7 bases and 2 bases, in that order; junction bases with no gene match: 13. Here the CDR3 reads CASMRRTGFRGNQPQHF. In DNA, the CDR3 is TGTGCCAGTATGAGGCGGACAGGGTTTCGTGGCAATCAGCCCCAGCATTTT.

The gene calls are TRBV6-4 and TRBJ2-6, with TRBD2 identical over 7 bases. The germline gives CDR1 MRHNA, CDR2 SNTAGT. CDR3 size: 17 residues. V gave up 5 bases and J gave up 3 bases; unmatched junction bases: 10. CDR3 loop: CASSPQPAGSGANVLTF. CDR3 coding DNA: TGTGCCAGCAGTCCTCAACCAGCGGGGAGTGGGGCCAACGTCCTGACTTTC.

This clone was seen a few times. V gene TRBV6-4 combines with J gene TRBJ1-6, with D possibly being TRBD1 (5 bases). CDR3 size: 14 residues. V was clipped by 8 bases and J by 7 bases, with 15 bases between them. Germline V gene lookup returns CDR1 MRHNA and CDR2 SNTAGT. The CDR3 nucleotides are TGTGCCAGCGCAATGGACCCAGGGAATTCACCCCTCCACTTT. Translation: CASAMDPGNSPLHF.

This clone was detected only a few times. J is TRBJ2-1 and V is TRBV7-2, with 7 bases matching TRBD1. Germline V gene sequence: CDR1 SGHTA, CDR2 FQGNSA. J gave up 6 bases and V 5 bases, and 7 bases lay outside the gene matches. CDR3 length equals 14 residues. CDR3 nucleotides: TGTGCCAGCAGCCCCCAGGGGGTTCGCAATGAGCAGTTCTTC. As protein: CASSPQGVRNEQFF.